Shown below are 29 T cell receptor beta chains from a single sample sequenced in a study of cytomegalovirus exposure and HLA in healthy donors. Researchers ran the PCR with 60 Vbeta and 13 Jbeta primers. Sequenced by immunoSEQ multiplex PCR; TCRdb stores in-frame clones only, minus some. The profile shows 130,000 or so clones, just under 75% of them singletons. Sample: PBMCs. The receptors derive from a man aged 40-55 years in good health and CMV-seropositive.

To note about this clone: Additional DNA sequences in this sample encode the identical CDR3. The chain has TRBV5-1 and TRBJ1-1, with 10 bases lining up with TRBD1. The V segment lost 3 bases and the J segment 1 base; nucleotides outside the gene matches: 0. Germline CDR1 is SGHRS and CDR2 is YFSETQ. The CDR3 has 14 amino acids. The CDR3 here is CASSWTGGNTEAFF. CDR3 sequence (DNA): TGCGCCAGCAGCTGGACAGGGGGGAACACTGAAGCTTTCTTT.

The DNA for the CDR3 is TGTGCCAGCAGTGAGGCCCTTAACTATGGCTACACCTTC. Translating gives CASSEALNYGYTF. The chain has TRBV6-1 and TRBJ1-2; no definite D call. CDR1 is MNHNS and CDR2 is SASEGT in the germline V gene. Deletions cut 3 bases from V and 1 base from J, with 6 bases between. CDR3 length equals 13 residues.

The V call is TRBV5-1, the J call TRBJ1-3; TRBD1 matches at 7 bases. Germline loops: CDR1 SGHRS, CDR2 YFSETQ. CDR3 size: 14 residues. V shed 2 bases, J shed 2 bases, and the junction held 1 base outside the gene matches. CDR3 in amino acids: CASSFDRAGNTIYF. The CDR3 region has the DNA TGCGCCAGCAGCTTTGACAGGGCTGGAAACACCATATATTTT.

The V gene is TRBV7-9, the J gene TRBJ2-7; a possible D gene is TRBD1 (6 bases). V was clipped by 4 bases and J by 6 bases, with 16 bases between them. This CDR3 has 14 residues. Germline V gene lookup returns CDR1 SEHNR and CDR2 FQNEAQ (reference sequence). CDR3 bases: TGTGCCAGCAGCTCATACAGGGAGTACGCCGAGCAGTACTTC. It specifies CASSSYREYAEQYF.

This clone was found a few times. The V and J genes are TRBV15 and TRBJ1-1; 8 bases fit TRBD1. From germline, CDR1 is LNHNV and CDR2 YYDKDF (reference sequence). This CDR3 is 15 amino acids long. V was pared by 0 bases and J by 4 bases, with 4 bases of the junction left unmatched. CDR3: CATSRERTGSTEAFF. The CDR3 DNA follows: TGTGCCACCAGCAGAGAGCGGACAGGGAGCACTGAAGCTTTCTTT.

The rearrangement links TRBV7-8 to TRBJ1-1, with TRBD1 as a possible D gene (6 bases). Germline-derived CDR1 and CDR2 are SGHVS and FQNEAQ. CDR3 length: 18 residues. V lost 0 bases to trimming and J lost 0 bases, with 17 bases between them. CDR3 DNA sequence: TGTGCCAGCAGCTTAGCCAGGGTCCCAAGGGGGATGAACACTGAAGCTTTCTTT. This codes for CASSLARVPRGMNTEAFF.

V and J are TRBV14 and TRBJ2-3; 13 nucleotides agree with TRBD2. V was pared by 4 bases and J by 2 bases, with 6 bases of the junction left unmatched. From germline, CDR1 is SGHDN and CDR2 FVKESK. This CDR3 is built from 17 residues. CDR3 DNA: TGTGCCAGCAGCCCATCTGGACTAGCGGGAGTCACAGATACGCAGTATTTT. It specifies CASSPSGLAGVTDTQYF.

The chain carries TRBV5-1 and TRBJ1-1; TRBD1 agrees at 7 bases. Germline CDR1 and CDR2: SGHRS and YFSETQ. With V trimmed by 3 bases and J by 4 bases, 6 bases remained unmatched. The CDR3 loop spans 14 amino acids. The CDR3 loop is CASSSQGLGTEAFF. CDR3 nucleotides: TGCGCCAGCAGCTCACAGGGGCTAGGCACTGAAGCTTTCTTT.

This clone has a handful of counts. V gene TRBV11-2 combines with J gene TRBJ2-3; 10 positions match TRBD2. The CDR3 has 16 residues. Unmatched junction bases numbered 3, after V lost 3 bases and J lost 0 bases. Per germline, CDR1 SGHAT and CDR2 FQNNGV. This CDR3 reads CASSFTTSGSTDTQYF. In DNA form, the CDR3 reads TGTGCCAGCAGCTTTACGACTAGCGGGAGCACAGATACGCAGTATTTT.

This clone was found a few times. The chain recombines TRBV7-2 with TRBJ1-1; perhaps TRBD1 as D (5 bases). The V and J ends lost 5 bases and 0 bases respectively, with 13 bases between them. Germline lookup yields CDR1 SGHTA and CDR2 FQGNSA. The CDR3 consists of 15 residues. CDR3 DNA: TGTGCCAGCAGCCCCTACAGGCCTTTGAACACTGAAGCTTTCTTT. Encoded protein: CASSPYRPLNTEAFF.

The chain couples TRBV7-6 to TRBJ2-7; TRBD1 matches at 9 bases. V trimming: 1 base; J trimming: 0 bases; junction bases outside the gene matches: 4. CDR1 and CDR2 (germline): SGHVS, FNYEAQ. The CDR3 consists of 16 residues. This chain's CDR3 is CASSLELGQGSYEQYF. CDR3 DNA: TGTGCCAGCAGCTTAGAGTTGGGACAGGGCTCCTACGAGCAGTACTTC.

To note about this clone: A read error may account for a junction end that differs from germline. The V gene is TRBV7-7, the J gene TRBJ2-5; possibly TRBD2 for D (6 bases). Per the germline V gene, CDR1 is SSHAT and CDR2 is FNYEAQ (reference sequence). CDR3 size: 14 residues. The CDR3 coding sequence is TGTGCTAGCAGCCAAAGCGGGCCGGGTCAGACCCAGTACTTC. The encoded protein is CASSQSGPGQTQYF.

This rearrangement joins TRBV7-9 to TRBJ2-7; 8 nucleotides agree with TRBD1. The CDR3 runs to 15 residues. Per the germline V gene, CDR1 is SEHNR and CDR2 is FQNEAQ (reference sequence). The J segment lost 2 bases and the V segment lost 4 bases, leaving 7 bases of the junction unmatched. In DNA, the CDR3 is TGTGCCAGCAGCTCCGTCCGGGACAGGACCTACGAGCAGTACTTC. Protein: CASSSVRDRTYEQYF.

The gene calls are TRBV9 and TRBJ2-7, with 8 bases identical to TRBD2. Germline CDR1 and CDR2: SGDLS and YYNGEE. The CDR3 is made up of 15 amino acids. With 4 bases clipped from V and 2 bases from J, the junction kept 8 bases outside the gene matches. CDR3 sequence (DNA): TGTGCCAGCAGCCCCGGACTAGCCGTTACCTACGAGCAGTACTTC. It yields the protein CASSPGLAVTYEQYF.

The chain has TRBV4-1 and TRBJ2-7; 7 nucleotides line up with TRBD1. CDR1 is MGHRA, CDR2 YSYEKL, per germline. The CDR3 length is 14 residues. V was pared by 5 bases and J by 4 bases, with 8 bases of the junction left unmatched. CDR3 bases: TGCGCCAGCAGCTCACAGCCAGGGGGTTACGAGCAGTACTTC. Amino acid sequence: CASSSQPGGYEQYF.

V usage is TRBV6-1 and J usage is TRBJ2-1; D is perhaps TRBD2 (7 bases). This CDR3 contains 14 residues. The V end was cut by 8 bases, the J end by 8 bases, with 19 bases between. Germline loops: CDR1 MNHNS, CDR2 SASEGT. The CDR3 spells CASGGGPLGDEQFF. In DNA, the CDR3 is TGTGCCAGCGGGGGGGGCCCCCTCGGGGATGAGCAGTTCTTC.

The chain is built from TRBV5-1 and TRBJ2-5; 8 positions match TRBD1. The J call may be wrong; the DNA end is better matched by TRBJ2-7. The CDR3 covers 15 residues. Germline CDR1 and CDR2: SGHRS and YFSETQ. The CDR3 region has the DNA TGCGCCAGCAGCTTAATGGGGACAGGCCCCTACGAGCAGTACTTC. As protein: CASSLMGTGPYEQYF.

This chain connects TRBV6-6 to TRBJ2-5; possible D gene TRBD2, 5 bases. The CDR3 is 14 residues long. With 2 bases removed from V and 1 base from J, the gap between germline ends came to 8 bases. Germline V lookup: CDR1 MNHNY, CDR2 SVGAGI (reference sequence). The chain's CDR3 is CASSYAGVQETQYF. CDR3 nucleotide sequence: TGTGCCAGCAGTTACGCCGGGGTCCAAGAGACCCAGTACTTC.

The V call is TRBV28, the J call TRBJ2-2; TRBD1 matches at 8 bases. CDR3 length: 15 amino acids. Germline-derived CDR1 and CDR2 are MDHEN and SYDVKM. The junction had 4 bases not matched to a gene; V was cut back by 4 bases and J by 3 bases. CDR3 nucleotide sequence: TGTGCCAGCAGTTATGGACAGGGACACACCGGGGAGCTGTTTTTT. This translates into CASSYGQGHTGELFF.

The chain joins TRBV19 to TRBJ1-1; no clear D. CDR3 length: 14 residues. Trimming took 3 bases from V and 4 from J, leaving 12 bases between them. Germline V gene lookup returns CDR1 LNHDA and CDR2 SQIVND (reference sequence). The CDR3 sequence: CASSMRHSRTEAFF. As DNA, the CDR3 is TGTGCCAGTAGTATGCGACACAGTCGCACTGAAGCTTTCTTT.

This chain connects TRBV10-3 to TRBJ1-4, with 9 bases that match TRBD1. The CDR3 sequence is 14 residues long. The germline V gene has CDR1 ENHRY and CDR2 SYGVKD. V lost 6 bases to trimming and J lost 8 bases; unmatched junction nucleotides: 7. DNA of the CDR3: TGTGCCATCAGGCAACAGGGGGCGGACGAAAAACTGTTTTTT. This codes for CAIRQQGADEKLFF.

Comment on this clone: The sample contains more than one DNA sequence encoding this CDR3. The V call is TRBV5-1, the J call TRBJ2-3; TRBD2 matches 11 bases. V lost 1 base to trimming and J lost 5 bases; unmatched junction nucleotides: 3. The CDR3 covers 15 residues. Per the germline V gene, CDR1 is SGHRS and CDR2 is YFSETQ. For the CDR3, the DNA is TGCGCCAGCAGCTTGCGGGGACTAGCGGTAGATACGCAGTATTTT. Encoded protein: CASSLRGLAVDTQYF. The whole variable domain, filled in from reference TRBV5-1 and TRBJ2-3, reads KAGVTQTPRYLIKTRGQQVTLSCSPISGHRSVSWYQQTPGQGLQFLFEYFSETQRNKGNFPGRFSGRQFSNSRSEMNVSTLELGDSALYLCASSLRGLAVDTQYFGPGTRLTVL.

The CDR3 DNA reads TGTGCCTATGGAACACAGGGTGTGGGAAACATTCAGTACTTC. Translating gives CAYGTQGVGNIQYF. The chain couples TRBV30 to TRBJ2-4; perhaps TRBD1 as D (6 bases). The V and J ends lost 7 bases and 6 bases respectively, with 19 bases between them. Germline values: CDR1 GTSNPN, CDR2 SVGIG (reference sequence). The CDR3 has 14 amino acids.

The chain combines TRBV6-1 with TRBJ1-1; the D is unclear. The CDR3 is made up of 14 amino acids. V was pared by 0 bases and J by 7 bases, with 12 bases between. CDR1 and CDR2 from the germline V gene are MNHNS and SASEGT. The CDR3 DNA is TGTGCCAGCAGTGAAGCGCTCAGAGGGTATGAAGCTTTCTTT. This gives the protein CASSEALRGYEAFF.

In its sample, this clone was seen a few times. The V and J genes are TRBV4-1 and TRBJ2-1, with D possibly being TRBD1 (5 bases). Germline-derived CDR1 and CDR2 are MGHRA and YSYEKL. CDR3 length: 16 residues. With 2 bases removed from V and 7 bases from J, the gap between germline ends came to 18 bases. CDR3 region: CASSQFWTTIGNEQFF. The CDR3 region has the DNA TGCGCCAGCAGCCAATTCTGGACAACTATCGGGAATGAGCAGTTCTTC.

The chain links TRBV4-2 to TRBJ2-3; a possible D gene is TRBD2 (6 bases). The V end lost 0 bases, the J end lost 3 bases, and 7 bases lay between the germline ends. The CDR3 spans 14 residues. Per germline, CDR1 LGHNA and CDR2 YNFKEQ. The CDR3 nucleotides are TGTGCCAGCAGCCAAGACCTAGCGACAGATACGCAGTATTTT. It is translated as CASSQDLATDTQYF.

The V and J genes are TRBV6-6 and TRBJ1-2; 8 nucleotides agree with TRBD1. V lost 4 bases, J lost 5 bases, and 6 bases stayed unmatched. This CDR3 spans 14 amino acids. Germline V gene sequence: CDR1 MNHNY, CDR2 SVGAGI (reference sequence). The chain's CDR3 is CASSSDRAIYGYTF. The CDR3 DNA reads TGTGCCAGCAGTTCGGACAGGGCAATTTATGGCTACACCTTC.

V and J are TRBV5-1 and TRBJ1-1; no reliable D call. Germline V lookup: CDR1 SGHRS, CDR2 YFSETQ. Trimming pared 5 bases from V and 0 bases from J, leaving 14 bases between. CDR3 length equals 15 residues. The CDR3 DNA is TGCGCCAGCAGGAAGCAGGCTGAAATGAACACTGAAGCTTTCTTT. Protein sequence: CASRKQAEMNTEAFF.

Only one count was recorded for this clone. The chain has TRBV7-2 and TRBJ1-2, with a possible D match to TRBD1 (5 bases). Germline V gives CDR1 SGHTA, CDR2 FQGNSA. This CDR3 has 13 amino acids. Trimming took 2 bases from V and 5 from J, leaving 9 bases between them. CDR3 protein: CASSLWGEYGYTF. The CDR3 DNA reads as TGTGCCAGCAGCTTATGGGGGGAATATGGCTACACCTTC.